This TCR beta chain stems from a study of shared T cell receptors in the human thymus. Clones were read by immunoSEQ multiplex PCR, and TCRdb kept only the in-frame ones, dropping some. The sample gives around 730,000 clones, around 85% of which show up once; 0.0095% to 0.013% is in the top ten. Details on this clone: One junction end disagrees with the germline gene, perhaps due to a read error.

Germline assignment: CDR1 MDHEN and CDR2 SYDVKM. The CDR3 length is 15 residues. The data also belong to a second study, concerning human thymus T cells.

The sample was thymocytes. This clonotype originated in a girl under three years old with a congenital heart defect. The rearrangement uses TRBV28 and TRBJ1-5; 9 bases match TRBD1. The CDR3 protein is CATSPGTGFGQPQHF. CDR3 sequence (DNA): TGTGCCACCAGTCCCGGGACAGGGTTCGGTCAGCCCCAGCATTTT.